A selection of T cell receptor beta chains follows, all from one sample in a study of Graves' ophthalmopathy and Graves' hyperthyroidism. In TCRdb, the multiplex PCR reads were re-called with MiXCR into one record per CDR3 protein. The sample gives about 600,000 distinct CDR3 sequences, roughly 39% of which show up once; over 3.5% is in the top ten. Sequencing was performed on peripheral blood or thyroid tissue (not recorded which). These receptors were obtained from an adult man with Graves' hyperthyroidism. Each CDR3 is given with its conserved first and last residue. Rows may omit the clone size; those that give it use once, few, many or a size class.

size	V	J	CDR3
NA	TRBV10-3	TRBJ2-7	CAISSRADGEQYF
NA	TRBV29-1	TRBJ1-4	CSVVQGTEKLFF
once	TRBV7-9	TRBJ2-7	CASSPRVGGDYEQYF
NA	TRBV19	TRBJ2-7	CASGMGLAGNSYNEQYF
few	TRBV5-4	TRBJ2-5	CASSQYKGNQETQYF
once	TRBV29-1	TRBJ1-1	CSVPGTGRTEAFF
NA	TRBV7-4	NA	CASSFEGPAGVQFF
NA	TRBV9	TRBJ2-2	CASGVGQGSAGELFF
NA	TRBV5-1	TRBJ2-7	CASGFGGSSEQYF
NA	TRBV2	TRBJ1-1	CASSGGPKGAFF
many	TRBV28	TRBJ1-1	CASSFDRYTEAFF
few	TRBV6-6	TRBJ2-5	CASSYRVQGAGKTQYF
few	TRBV20-1	NA	CSASPGLNEQFF
many	TRBV29-1	TRBJ1-1	CSVEGQGGTEAFF
NA	TRBV2	TRBJ1-1	CASWGSMNTEAFF
many	TRBV2	TRBJ1-2	CASSEAWLSYGYTF
NA	TRBV7-9	TRBJ1-1	CASSARPLENTEAFF
once	TRBV29-1	TRBJ2-5	CSVEDTSGSETQYF
many	TRBV11-2	TRBJ2-7	CASSQLGLAGTYEQYF
many	TRBV29-1	TRBJ2-5	CSVEDGGKETQYF
NA	TRBV15	TRBJ1-2	CATSRGTNYGYTF
many	TRBV29-1	TRBJ1-2	CSGGTDYGYTF
many	TRBV7-6	TRBJ2-7	CASGRTVYEQYF
few	TRBV27	TRBJ1-2	CASSLRTGRYGYTF
many	TRBV19	TRBJ1-1	CASSRGTGRAEAFF
NA	TRBV2	TRBJ2-5	CASSSAGTKTQYF
NA	TRBV19	TRBJ1-5	CASSPRDSNNQPQHF
few	TRBV7-9	TRBJ2-2	CASSLKKGSGELFF
many	TRBV5-1	TRBJ1-1	CASSLERTNTEAFF
NA	TRBV7-8	TRBJ2-1	CASSLTWAGRAGNEQFF
many	TRBV9	TRBJ2-2	CASSPGPNANTGELFF
NA	TRBV7-2	TRBJ1-1	CASSLRSGEIENTEAFF
NA	TRBV15	TRBJ2-7	CATSRDSLARGFLTYEQYF
many	TRBV27	TRBJ1-2	CASSTYRGGNYGYTF
many	TRBV29-1	TRBJ1-3	CSVQDREGTGNTIYF
NA	TRBV2	TRBJ1-3	CASSEGLGGTGNTIYF
NA	TRBV24-1	TRBJ2-2	CATSDPTGNTGELFF
many	TRBV5-6	TRBJ1-5	CASSFGTGGQPQHF
NA	TRBV4-1	TRBJ2-2	CASSQGGQSTGELFF
many	TRBV20-1	TRBJ1-1	CSARDGGREAFF
NA	TRBV9	TRBJ1-1	CASSAGQEGEAFF
NA	TRBV2	TRBJ1-6	CASSAYTGGGSPLHF
NA	TRBV18	TRBJ1-5	CASSPGVDSNQPQHF
NA	TRBV12-3/TRBV12-4	TRBJ1-5	CASSYPGRGLIDQPQHF
NA	TRBV10-3	TRBJ2-6	CASSTPGTGNSGANVLTF
many	TRBV28	TRBJ1-5	CASSPPRARNQPQHF
NA	TRBV29-1	TRBJ1-2	CSVGQTLSFLGYTF
many	TRBV2	TRBJ1-6	CASSAMAENSPLHF
few	TRBV6-6	TRBJ1-2	CASSEQETRYGYTF
NA	TRBV7-6	TRBJ2-5	CASSLAASGREETQYF